Each of the 10 T cell receptor beta chains below was sequenced from the same sample in a study of blood T cell repertoires in COVID-19. The assay was immunoSEQ multiplex PCR, and TCRdb's table has in-frame clones only and misses some. The data show roughly 260,000 clones, roughly three quarters seen once. Sequencing was done on a sample of peripheral blood. The receptors were gathered from a middle-aged woman with active or convalescent COVID-19.

The V gene is TRBV7-3, the J gene TRBJ2-2; D possibly corresponds to TRBD1 (5 bases). The germline V gene has CDR1 SGHTA and CDR2 FQGTGA. The ends were cut back, 3 bases at V and 0 bases at J, with 11 bases in the middle. The CDR3 loop spans 16 amino acids. In DNA form, the CDR3 reads TGTGCCAGCAGCTTTGTGTCAGGGACGAACACCGGGGAGCTGTTTTTT. This gives the protein CASSFVSGTNTGELFF.

This clone was detected only a few times. J is TRBJ1-2 and V is TRBV5-1; 9 positions match TRBD1. CDR3 length: 17 residues. Germline trimming cut 2 bases from V and 3 bases from J; bases unmatched to any gene: 11. From germline, CDR1 is SGHRS and CDR2 YFSETQ. The CDR3 nucleotides read TGCGCCAGCAGCTTACCGGGACAGGGCTCCTGGGACTATGGCTACACCTTC. Its protein product is CASSLPGQGSWDYGYTF.

V usage is TRBV18 and J usage is TRBJ2-5; 7 nucleotides agree with TRBD1. Germline CDR1 is KGHSH and CDR2 is LQKENI. V shed 1 base and J 2 bases; nucleotides not matched to a gene: 4. CDR3 length: 15 residues. The chain's CDR3 is CASSPRRTGQETQYF. The CDR3 DNA is TGTGCCAGCTCACCACGGAGGACAGGTCAAGAGACCCAGTACTTC.

The gene calls are TRBV5-6 and TRBJ1-1; TRBD1 is a possible D gene (6 bases). This CDR3 has 15 residues. CDR1 and CDR2 from the germline V gene are SGHDT and YYEEEE. The V and J ends lost 4 bases and 0 bases respectively, with 13 bases between them. The CDR3 reads CASSGGYLLNTEAFF. In nucleotides, the CDR3 is TGTGCCAGCAGCGGGGGCTACTTACTGAACACTGAAGCTTTCTTT.

The rearrangement uses TRBV6-5 and TRBJ1-1; D unresolved. Per germline, CDR1 MNHEY and CDR2 SVGAGI. Trimming removed 6 bases from V and 5 bases from J, with 7 bases in between. This CDR3 has 11 residues. The CDR3, as DNA: TGTGCCAGCAGGACGGGGACTGAAGCTTTCTTT. It is translated as CASRTGTEAFF.

This clone showed up just once. The V call is TRBV7-9, the J call TRBJ1-2, with D unclear. V gave up 3 bases and J gave up 3 bases, with 14 bases separating them. This CDR3 contains 15 residues. Germline CDR1 is SEHNR and CDR2 is FQNEAQ (reference sequence). CDR3 residues: CASSLRGNPDYGYTF. As DNA, the CDR3 is TGTGCCAGCAGCTTGAGAGGGAACCCGGACTATGGCTACACCTTC.

V is TRBV21-1 and J is TRBJ1-2. TRBV21-1 is classified as a pseudogene. CDR3 size: 14 residues. The CDR3 loop reads CASSKGGSENGYTF. Here the CDR3 DNA reads TGTGCCAGCAGCAAAGGCGGGTCGGAAAATGGCTACACCTTC.

The chain joins TRBV28 to TRBJ1-2, with TRBD1 matching over 7 bases. Germline V gives CDR1 MDHEN, CDR2 SYDVKM. The V segment lost 4 bases and the J segment 6 bases; nucleotides outside the gene matches: 11. The CDR3 contains 15 residues. The CDR3 here is CASSSLDRVGNGYTF. The DNA of the CDR3 is TGTGCCAGCAGTTCCCTTGACAGGGTTGGGAATGGCTACACCTTC.

This clone was observed once. The chain links TRBV12-5 to TRBJ2-3; a possible D gene is TRBD2 (5 bases). Trimming took 0 bases from V and 6 from J, leaving 10 bases between them. The CDR3 contains 14 residues. Looked up from germline, CDR1 is LGHNT and CDR2 is FRNRAP. The CDR3 sequence is CASGLVPPGDTQYF. CDR3 bases: TGTGCTAGTGGTTTGGTACCTCCGGGGGATACGCAGTATTTT. Full variable domain (missing parts from reference TRBV12-5 and TRBJ2-3): DARVTQTPRHKVTEMGQEVTMRCQPILGHNTVFWYRQTMMQGLELLAYFRNRAPLDDSGMPKDRFSAEMPDATLATLKIQPSEPRDSAVYFCASGLVPPGDTQYFGPGTRLTVL.

This chain joins TRBV5-1 and TRBJ2-3, with D unclear. This CDR3 is 16 amino acids long. Trimming cost V 2 bases and J 4 bases, with 17 bases left between them. The germline gives CDR1 SGHRS, CDR2 YFSETQ. The CDR3 region has the DNA TGCGCCAGCAGCTTTAGAGGCCAGAATACTCCAGATACGCAGTATTTT. It translates to CASSFRGQNTPDTQYF. Drawing the rest from reference TRBV5-1 and TRBJ2-3, the complete variable domain is KAGVTQTPRYLIKTRGQQVTLSCSPISGHRSVSWYQQTPGQGLQFLFEYFSETQRNKGNFPGRFSGRQFSNSRSEMNVSTLELGDSALYLCASSFRGQNTPDTQYFGPGTRLTVL.